The next 18 T cell receptor beta chains were all read from a single sample in a study of OX40 agonist ivuxolimab in advanced cancers. The repertoire was sequenced with immunoSEQ multiplex PCR; TCRdb's copy has only in-frame clones and lacks some. The data show roughly 100,000 clones, with over 75% seen just once and around 0.47% held by the top ten. The sample in question was CD4+ or CD8+ T cells sorted from blood, obtained in a trial of the OX40 agonist ivuxolimab. These receptors were collected from an adult with an advanced solid tumor such as melanoma, head and neck, liver or kidney cancer.

The rearrangement joins TRBV7-9 to TRBJ2-3, with TRBD1 matching over 8 bases. The CDR3 has 11 amino acids. Trimming removed 5 bases from V and 9 bases from J; junction bases left unmatched: 1. Germline loops: CDR1 SEHNR, CDR2 FQNEAQ (reference sequence). The CDR3 loop is CASSNRGTQYF. The CDR3, as DNA: TGTGCCAGCAGCAACAGGGGGACGCAGTATTTT. Based on the CDR3 plus reference TRBV7-9 and TRBJ2-3, the full variable domain is DTGVSQNPRHKITKRGQNVTFRCDPISEHNRLYWYRQTLGQGPEFLTYFQNEAQLEKSRLLSDRFSAERPKGSFSTLEIQRTEQGDSAMYLCASSNRGTQYFGPGTRLTVL.

The table lists this clone with a count of one. V is TRBV2 and J is TRBJ1-2; perhaps TRBD1 as D (5 bases). V lost 11 bases, J lost 1 base, and 14 bases lay in between. The CDR3 is 13 residues long. Germline V gene lookup returns CDR1 SNHLY and CDR2 FYNNEI. CDR3: CAGGDSVNYGYTF. The CDR3 DNA follows: TGTGCCGGGGGAGACAGCGTTAACTATGGCTACACCTTC.

The rearrangement links TRBV30 to TRBJ2-7, with 9 bases matching TRBD1. With 3 bases clipped from V and 10 bases from J, the junction kept 10 bases outside the gene matches. This CDR3 is built from 13 residues. Germline V CDR1 and CDR2: GTSNPN, SVGIG (reference sequence). CDR3 nucleotides: TGTGCCTGGAGCCGAAAACAGGGGGCGCGACAGTACTTC. Protein: CAWSRKQGARQYF.

CDR3 residues: CAWSPRWGGSNQPQHF. CDR3 nucleotide sequence: TGTGCCTGGAGTCCCCGTTGGGGGGGCAGCAATCAGCCCCAGCATTTT. This chain links TRBV30 with TRBJ1-5; D is perhaps TRBD1 (6 bases). The germline V and J ends were trimmed by 2 bases and 1 base, with 15 bases remaining between them. Germline CDR1 reads GTSNPN; CDR2 reads SVGIG (reference sequence). The CDR3 consists of 16 residues.

The chain is built from TRBV11-2 and TRBJ2-1; 7 positions match TRBD2. V shed 6 bases, J shed 6 bases, and the junction held 5 bases outside the gene matches. CDR3 size: 13 residues. Germline CDR1 and CDR2: SGHAT and FQNNGV. The CDR3 loop reads CASSRAGLNEQFF. In DNA, the CDR3 is TGTGCCAGCAGTAGAGCGGGGCTCAATGAGCAGTTCTTC.

In this sample, this clone turned up a few times. The chain joins TRBV9 to TRBJ1-3; TRBD1 is a possible D gene (5 bases). This CDR3 contains 16 residues. V shed 3 bases and J shed 4 bases, with 17 bases lying between them. Germline V gene sequence: CDR1 SGDLS, CDR2 YYNGEE. The CDR3 spells CASSGYSGLRGNTIYF. The DNA for the CDR3 is TGTGCCAGCAGCGGATATTCAGGGTTAAGGGGAAACACCATATATTTT.

This clone was recorded once. This chain joins TRBV7-9 and TRBJ2-3; no clear D. The V gene lost 5 bases and the J gene lost 3 bases, with 3 bases spanning the gap. Germline CDR1 reads SEHNR; CDR2 reads FQNEAQ (reference sequence). This CDR3 is 11 amino acids long. Written as DNA, the CDR3 is TGTGCCAGCAGCACAACAGATACGCAGTATTTT. Translating gives CASSTTDTQYF. Combining the CDR3 with reference TRBV7-9 and TRBJ2-3 gives the whole variable domain DTGVSQNPRHKITKRGQNVTFRCDPISEHNRLYWYRQTLGQGPEFLTYFQNEAQLEKSRLLSDRFSAERPKGSFSTLEIQRTEQGDSAMYLCASSTTDTQYFGPGTRLTVL.

The rearrangement links TRBV5-1 to TRBJ2-7; possibly TRBD1 or TRBD2 for D (5 bases each). From germline, CDR1 is SGHRS and CDR2 YFSETQ. V was clipped by 3 bases and J by 5 bases, with 18 bases between them. The CDR3 sequence is 15 residues long. The CDR3 here is CASSSPGTGTNEQYF. CDR3 bases: TGCGCCAGCAGCTCCCCCGGTACGGGGACCAACGAGCAGTACTTC.

The rearrangement uses TRBV7-2 and TRBJ2-7; TRBD1 or TRBD2 may be the D gene (5 bases each). Deletions cut 11 bases from V and 3 bases from J, with 23 bases between. Germline V CDR1 and CDR2: SGHTA, FQGNSA. The CDR3 spans 15 residues. The CDR3 DNA follows: TGTGCCTTATTAGAGAGAGGGGTATACTACTACGAGCAGTACTTC. This translates into CALLERGVYYYEQYF.

This chain connects TRBV28 to TRBJ1-2, with 7 bases fitting TRBD1. The CDR3 covers 13 residues. Germline assignment: CDR1 MDHEN and CDR2 SYDVKM. The junction had 10 bases not matched to a gene; V was cut back by 11 bases and J by 4 bases. The CDR3 loop reads CAAGGPIFYGYTF. In nucleotides, the CDR3 is TGTGCCGCAGGGGGTCCCATCTTCTATGGCTACACCTTC.

The chain employs TRBV7-9 and TRBJ2-2; D perhaps matches TRBD2 (6 bases). Trimming left V 6 bases short and J 5 bases short, with 19 bases between. CDR3 size: 16 residues. The germline V gene encodes CDR1 SEHNR and CDR2 FQNEAQ (reference sequence). The CDR3 DNA reads as TGTGCCAGCAGATCTAGACGGGAGTTGTTGACCGGGGAGCTGTTTTTT. This encodes CASRSRRELLTGELFF.

This clone was detected only once. This sequence joins TRBV5-6 and TRBJ2-1, with TRBD2 as a possible D gene (7 bases). Trimming cost V 0 bases and J 7 bases, with 17 bases left between them. The germline gives CDR1 SGHDT, CDR2 YYEEEE. The CDR3 contains 16 residues. The CDR3 DNA follows: TGTGCCAGCAGCTTGGCCGCGAGGGGGGGCCGAAATGAGCAGTTCTTC. Its translation is CASSLAARGGRNEQFF.

This clone occurred once. CDR3 coding DNA: TGCGCCAGCAGCCAAGAGGTACGGGGTACAGATACGCAGTATTTT. Translated: CASSQEVRGTDTQYF. V usage is TRBV4-3 and J usage is TRBJ2-3, with D tentatively TRBD2 (5 bases). The CDR3 loop spans 15 amino acids. Looked up from germline, CDR1 is LGHNA and CDR2 is YSLEER. The V gene lost 0 bases and the J gene lost 3 bases, with 10 bases spanning the gap.

V is TRBV5-4 and J is TRBJ2-1, with 8 bases matching TRBD1. CDR3 length: 14 residues. Germline values: CDR1 SGHNT, CDR2 YYREEE (reference sequence). The V segment lost 0 bases and the J segment 6 bases; nucleotides outside the gene matches: 2. The DNA of the CDR3 is TGTGCCAGCAGCTTGGGGGGACAGGTCAATGAGCAGTTCTTC. It is translated as CASSLGGQVNEQFF.

The rearrangement uses TRBV21-1 and TRBJ2-3; TRBD2 was called by the table and not checked on the DNA. TRBV21-1 is described as a pseudogene. The CDR3 is 15 residues long. The CDR3 DNA is TGTGCCACCCAGGTCGAGCGGGGGGCCTCAGATACGCAGTATTTT. Translating it yields CATQVERGASDTQYF.

As regards this clone: Its ends do not fully match the called genes, so a read error is possible. This rearrangement joins TRBV7-7 to TRBJ1-4, with D possibly matching TRBD1 (6 bases). The CDR3 is 15 amino acids. The V gene's germline CDR1 is SSHAT and CDR2 FNYEAQ (reference sequence). The CDR3 loop is CASSLGSGVGEKLFF. The DNA for the CDR3 is TGTGCTAGCAGCTTAGGGTCAGGGGTTGGGGAAAAACTGTTTTTT. Together with reference TRBV7-7 and TRBJ1-4, the CDR3 gives the full variable domain: GAGVSQSPRYKVTKRGQDVTLRCDPISSHATLYWYQQALGQGPEFLTYFNYEAQPDKSGLPSDRFSAERPEGSISTLTIQRTEQRDSAMYRCASSLGSGVGEKLFFGSGTQLSVL.

The rearrangement links TRBV5-1 to TRBJ2-3, with D possibly TRBD2 on 6 matching bases. The V gene's germline CDR1 is SGHRS and CDR2 YFSETQ. The CDR3 length is 16 residues. The V end lost 6 bases, the J end lost 2 bases, and 19 bases lay between the germline ends. CDR3 DNA: TGCGCCAGCACCCTGGAGGGGAGCGGGTACACAGATACGCAGTATTTT. It specifies CASTLEGSGYTDTQYF.

The chain links TRBV27 to TRBJ2-2; 10 positions match TRBD2. Germline-derived CDR1 and CDR2 are MNHEY and SMNVEV (reference sequence). This CDR3 spans 15 amino acids. V lost 5 bases, J lost 6 bases, and 6 bases stayed unmatched. CDR3 nucleotide sequence: TGTGCCAGCAGTCCAGCGGGGGGGCGCTCCGGGGAGCTGTTTTTT. Residues: CASSPAGGRSGELFF.